Each of the 24 T cell receptor beta chains below was sequenced from the same sample in a study of blood T cell repertoires in COVID-19. The repertoire was sequenced with immunoSEQ multiplex PCR; TCRdb's copy has only in-frame clones and lacks some. The table has 150,000 to 200,000 clones, around four fifths seen once; the top ten hold approximately 0.97%. Sample: peripheral blood. All receptors come from a man aged 55-75 years with COVID-19, enrolled during active disease.

The J gene is TRBJ2-2, the V gene TRBV28; 12 bases are a match to TRBD2. V trimming: 6 bases; J trimming: 5 bases; junction bases outside the gene matches: 4. This CDR3 has 15 amino acids. The germline gives CDR1 MDHEN, CDR2 SYDVKM. The CDR3: CASRPGLAGTGELFF. DNA for the CDR3: TGTGCCAGCAGGCCTGGACTAGCGGGGACCGGGGAGCTGTTTTTT.

The chain uses TRBV27 and TRBJ1-6; D ambiguous. Trimming shortened V by 6 bases and J by 3 bases, and 12 bases separated the two germline ends. The germline gives CDR1 MNHEY, CDR2 SMNVEV (reference sequence). The CDR3 runs to 15 residues. The CDR3 region is CASRQILVYNSPLHF. CDR3 bases: TGTGCCAGCAGGCAGATTCTTGTCTATAATTCACCCCTCCACTTT.

The chain employs TRBV29-1 and TRBJ2-1; the match to TRBD2 covers 9 bases. The CDR3 has 15 amino acids. Germline-derived CDR1 and CDR2 are SQVTM and ANQGSEA. J was trimmed by 4 bases and V by 4 bases; bases with no gene match: 8. The CDR3 is CSVVGLAGRYNEQFF. The CDR3, as DNA: TGCAGCGTTGTGGGGCTAGCGGGAAGATACAATGAGCAGTTCTTC.

The V gene is TRBV18, the J gene TRBJ2-7; 9 nucleotides match TRBD1. CDR1 is KGHSH, CDR2 LQKENI, per germline. With 5 bases clipped from V and 4 bases from J, the junction kept 6 bases outside the gene matches. The CDR3 has 14 residues. CDR3 residues: CASSSGTGPYEQYF. DNA of the CDR3: TGTGCCAGCTCATCCGGGACAGGGCCTTACGAGCAGTACTTC.

The genes are TRBV7-2 and TRBJ1-4; no clear D gene. The CDR3 length is 14 residues. Germline V lookup: CDR1 SGHTA, CDR2 FQGNSA. V gave up 6 bases and J gave up 5 bases, with 13 bases separating them. CDR3 amino acids: CASSFRGANEKLFF. CDR3 nucleotides: TGTGCCAGCAGTTTTCGGGGTGCGAATGAAAAACTGTTTTTT.

The chain joins TRBV9 to TRBJ1-2; 10 bases align to TRBD1. The length of the CDR3 is 14 residues. V dropped 3 bases and J dropped 8; count of bases not matched to a gene: 7. Germline-derived CDR1 and CDR2 are SGDLS and YYNGEE. CDR3: CASSGRQGADGYTF. The CDR3 DNA is TGTGCCAGCAGCGGGAGACAGGGGGCCGACGGCTACACCTTC.

V and J are TRBV9 and TRBJ1-3, with a weak D call TRBD1 (5 bases). V gave up 0 bases and J gave up 6 bases, with 10 bases separating them. This CDR3 spans 14 amino acids. Per germline, CDR1 SGDLS and CDR2 YYNGEE. CDR3 sequence reads: CASSVEAGINTIYF. The DNA for the CDR3 is TGTGCCAGCAGCGTAGAGGCAGGGATAAACACCATATATTTT.

V and J are TRBV19 and TRBJ2-1; tentative D call: TRBD2 (6 bases). Germline V gene sequence: CDR1 LNHDA, CDR2 SQIVND (reference sequence). V lost 1 base, J lost 7 bases, and 17 bases lay in between. This CDR3 comprises 16 residues. The CDR3 loop reads CASSIGRGGRENEQFF. The CDR3 DNA reads TGTGCCAGTAGTATAGGTAGGGGAGGCAGAGAGAATGAGCAGTTCTTC.

Worth noting for this clone: This specimen includes other DNA sequences encoding the same CDR3. V and J are TRBV6-5 and TRBJ1-1; possible D gene TRBD1, 5 bases. Trimming left V 7 bases short and J 1 base short, with 7 bases between. The CDR3 is made up of 12 amino acids. The germline gives CDR1 MNHEY, CDR2 SVGAGI. The CDR3 spells CASTQGNTEAFF. As DNA, the CDR3 is TGTGCCAGCACGCAGGGGAACACTGAAGCTTTCTTT.

The gene calls are TRBV15 and TRBJ1-5; no reliable D call. CDR3 size: 16 residues. Germline assignment: CDR1 LNHNV and CDR2 YYDKDF (reference sequence). Trimming cost V 0 bases and J 1 base, with 10 bases left between them. CDR3 region: CATSREARPSNQPQHF. CDR3 sequence (DNA): TGTGCCACCAGCAGAGAGGCCAGGCCGAGCAATCAGCCCCAGCATTTT. The full variable domain, its missing parts supplied by reference TRBV15 and TRBJ1-5, is DAMVIQNPRYQVTQFGKPVTLSCSQTLNHNVMYWYQQKSSQAPKLLFHYYDKDFNNEADTPDNFQSRRPNTSFCFLDIRSPGLGDTAMYLCATSREARPSNQPQHFGDGTRLSIL.

This clone was picked up a small number of times. The rearrangement joins TRBV11-3 to TRBJ2-2; D may be TRBD1 (6 bases). V was shortened by 1 base and J by 6 bases, with 6 bases between the two germline ends. Germline V gene lookup returns CDR1 SGHNT and CDR2 YENEEA. This CDR3 region has 13 residues. CDR3 DNA: TGTGCCAGCAGCTTAGGGACAGCCGGGGAGCTGTTTTTT. This sequence encodes CASSLGTAGELFF.

The chain carries TRBV2 and TRBJ1-6; unclear D gene. The germline gives CDR1 SNHLY, CDR2 FYNNEI. Deletions cut 4 bases from V and 7 bases from J, with 14 bases between. CDR3 length equals 15 residues. The CDR3: CASSGERRGNSPLHF. The CDR3 DNA is TGTGCCAGCAGTGGAGAACGAAGAGGCAATTCACCCCTCCACTTT.

This chain links TRBV12-5 with TRBJ1-1, with 8 bases lining up with TRBD1. V shed 6 bases and J 4 bases; nucleotides not matched to a gene: 7. This CDR3 contains 14 residues. Germline V gene sequence: CDR1 LGHNT, CDR2 FRNRAP. The CDR3 DNA is TGTGCTAGTGGGCCAGGACAGGGTGGCACTGAAGCTTTCTTT. Translated, it gives CASGPGQGGTEAFF.

A note on this clone: The sample has other DNA sequences that encode this CDR3 too. CDR3 nucleotide sequence: TGCGCCAGCAGCTTAAGGGACAGAGATAATTCACCCCTCCACTTT. Translating it yields CASSLRDRDNSPLHF. This rearrangement joins TRBV4-1 to TRBJ1-6; 7 bases match TRBD1. V shed 5 bases, J shed 5 bases, and the junction held 6 bases outside the gene matches. Per germline, CDR1 MGHRA and CDR2 YSYEKL. The CDR3 loop spans 15 amino acids.

DNA for the CDR3: TGTGCCAGCTCACCAGCCTCGGGGAACACTGAAGCTTTCTTT. Its translation: CASSPASGNTEAFF. V is TRBV18 and J is TRBJ1-1; no clear D gene. The CDR3 is 14 residues long. Germline V lookup: CDR1 KGHSH, CDR2 LQKENI. V lost 2 bases and J lost 1, with 8 bases in between.

This sequence joins TRBV6-5 and TRBJ2-2; 10 nucleotides agree with TRBD2. V was clipped by 2 bases and J by 6 bases; unmatched bases: 3. In germline, CDR1 is MNHEY, CDR2 SVGAGI. This CDR3 region has 15 residues. DNA for the CDR3: TGTGCCAGCAGTTACGGCCTAGCGGGAGCCGGGGAGCTGTTTTTT. It translates to CASSYGLAGAGELFF.

The rearrangement joins TRBV7-9 to TRBJ2-3; D is perhaps TRBD2 (6 bases). Germline V gene lookup returns CDR1 SEHNR and CDR2 FQNEAQ (reference sequence). The CDR3 is 14 residues long. Trimming cost V 5 bases and J 0 bases, with 9 bases left between them. CDR3: CASSHRGSTDTQYF. CDR3 in DNA: TGTGCCAGCAGCCACCGGGGGAGCACAGATACGCAGTATTTT.

V gene TRBV7-2 combines with J gene TRBJ2-2; 8 nucleotides agree with TRBD1. CDR1 is SGHTA, CDR2 FQGNSA, per germline. V was clipped by 3 bases and J by 7 bases; unmatched bases: 4. The CDR3 contains 14 residues. The CDR3 region is CASSFQGAIGELFF. CDR3 DNA: TGTGCCAGCAGCTTTCAGGGGGCGATCGGGGAGCTGTTTTTT. The full variable domain, rest sourced from reference TRBV7-2 and TRBJ2-2, is GAGVSQSPSNKVTEKGKDVELRCDPISGHTALYWYRQSLGQGLEFLIYFQGNSAPDKSGLPSDRFSAERTGGSVSTLTIQRTQQEDSAVYLCASSFQGAIGELFFGEGSRLTVL.

The chain recombines TRBV3-1 (or the pseudogene TRBV3-2) with TRBJ2-5; TRBD1 agrees at 8 bases. V was pared by 5 bases and J by 1 base, with 3 bases of the junction left unmatched. Germline values: CDR1 LGHDT, CDR2 YNNKEL (reference sequence). CDR3 size: 14 residues. The CDR3 region is CASSDRGAQETQYF. CDR3 nucleotide sequence: TGTGCCAGCAGCGACAGGGGAGCCCAAGAGACCCAGTACTTC.

CDR3 nucleotides: TGTGCCAGCAGCGCCGTCGACAGGGGGGGTAATTCACCCCTCCACTTT. Translating it yields CASSAVDRGGNSPLHF. V and J are TRBV9 and TRBJ1-6; 9 bases map to TRBD1. Trimming took 3 bases from V and 6 from J; bases not matched to a gene: 7. In germline, CDR1 is SGDLS, CDR2 YYNGEE. The CDR3 runs to 16 residues.

This sequence joins TRBV9 and TRBJ1-5; D may be TRBD1 (6 bases). Germline V gene sequence: CDR1 SGDLS, CDR2 YYNGEE. CDR3 length: 14 residues. V gave up 3 bases and J gave up 3 bases, with 10 bases separating them. For the CDR3, the DNA is TGTGCCAGCAGCGACGGACAGCCCAATCAGCCCCAGCATTTT. Its protein is CASSDGQPNQPQHF. Full variable domain (outside the CDR3, taken from reference TRBV9 and TRBJ1-5): DSGVTQTPKHLITATGQRVTLRCSPRSGDLSVYWYQQSLDQGLQFLIQYYNGEERAKGNILERFSAQQFPDLHSELNLSSLELGDSALYFCASSDGQPNQPQHFGDGTRLSIL.

The chain couples TRBV11-3 to TRBJ2-2, with 8 bases that match TRBD1. The CDR3 totals 16 residues. V was clipped by 3 bases and J by 6 bases; unmatched bases: 9. Germline V gene sequence: CDR1 SGHNT, CDR2 YENEEA. CDR3 sequence reads: CASSLGQVARSGELFF. CDR3 nucleotide sequence: TGTGCCAGCAGCTTGGGACAGGTCGCCAGGTCCGGGGAGCTGTTTTTT.

This sequence joins TRBV11-2 and TRBJ1-5; a weak D match, TRBD1 (5 bases). This CDR3 has 14 residues. Germline lookup yields CDR1 SGHAT and CDR2 FQNNGV. V lost 7 bases and J lost 3, with 13 bases in between. CDR3 DNA: TGTGCCAGCACCATGGGGCCGTACAATCAGCCCCAGCATTTT. Residues: CASTMGPYNQPQHF.

This clone was seen a few times. The rearrangement links TRBV6-5 to TRBJ2-1; 8 positions agree with TRBD2. CDR1 is MNHEY and CDR2 is SVGAGI in the germline V gene. After removal of 10 bases from V and 0 bases from J, the junction contained 5 bases not matched to a gene. The CDR3 totals 14 residues. CDR3 DNA sequence: TGTGCCACCTCCAGCGGGAGCTCCTACAATGAGCAGTTCTTC. This codes for CATSSGSSYNEQFF.